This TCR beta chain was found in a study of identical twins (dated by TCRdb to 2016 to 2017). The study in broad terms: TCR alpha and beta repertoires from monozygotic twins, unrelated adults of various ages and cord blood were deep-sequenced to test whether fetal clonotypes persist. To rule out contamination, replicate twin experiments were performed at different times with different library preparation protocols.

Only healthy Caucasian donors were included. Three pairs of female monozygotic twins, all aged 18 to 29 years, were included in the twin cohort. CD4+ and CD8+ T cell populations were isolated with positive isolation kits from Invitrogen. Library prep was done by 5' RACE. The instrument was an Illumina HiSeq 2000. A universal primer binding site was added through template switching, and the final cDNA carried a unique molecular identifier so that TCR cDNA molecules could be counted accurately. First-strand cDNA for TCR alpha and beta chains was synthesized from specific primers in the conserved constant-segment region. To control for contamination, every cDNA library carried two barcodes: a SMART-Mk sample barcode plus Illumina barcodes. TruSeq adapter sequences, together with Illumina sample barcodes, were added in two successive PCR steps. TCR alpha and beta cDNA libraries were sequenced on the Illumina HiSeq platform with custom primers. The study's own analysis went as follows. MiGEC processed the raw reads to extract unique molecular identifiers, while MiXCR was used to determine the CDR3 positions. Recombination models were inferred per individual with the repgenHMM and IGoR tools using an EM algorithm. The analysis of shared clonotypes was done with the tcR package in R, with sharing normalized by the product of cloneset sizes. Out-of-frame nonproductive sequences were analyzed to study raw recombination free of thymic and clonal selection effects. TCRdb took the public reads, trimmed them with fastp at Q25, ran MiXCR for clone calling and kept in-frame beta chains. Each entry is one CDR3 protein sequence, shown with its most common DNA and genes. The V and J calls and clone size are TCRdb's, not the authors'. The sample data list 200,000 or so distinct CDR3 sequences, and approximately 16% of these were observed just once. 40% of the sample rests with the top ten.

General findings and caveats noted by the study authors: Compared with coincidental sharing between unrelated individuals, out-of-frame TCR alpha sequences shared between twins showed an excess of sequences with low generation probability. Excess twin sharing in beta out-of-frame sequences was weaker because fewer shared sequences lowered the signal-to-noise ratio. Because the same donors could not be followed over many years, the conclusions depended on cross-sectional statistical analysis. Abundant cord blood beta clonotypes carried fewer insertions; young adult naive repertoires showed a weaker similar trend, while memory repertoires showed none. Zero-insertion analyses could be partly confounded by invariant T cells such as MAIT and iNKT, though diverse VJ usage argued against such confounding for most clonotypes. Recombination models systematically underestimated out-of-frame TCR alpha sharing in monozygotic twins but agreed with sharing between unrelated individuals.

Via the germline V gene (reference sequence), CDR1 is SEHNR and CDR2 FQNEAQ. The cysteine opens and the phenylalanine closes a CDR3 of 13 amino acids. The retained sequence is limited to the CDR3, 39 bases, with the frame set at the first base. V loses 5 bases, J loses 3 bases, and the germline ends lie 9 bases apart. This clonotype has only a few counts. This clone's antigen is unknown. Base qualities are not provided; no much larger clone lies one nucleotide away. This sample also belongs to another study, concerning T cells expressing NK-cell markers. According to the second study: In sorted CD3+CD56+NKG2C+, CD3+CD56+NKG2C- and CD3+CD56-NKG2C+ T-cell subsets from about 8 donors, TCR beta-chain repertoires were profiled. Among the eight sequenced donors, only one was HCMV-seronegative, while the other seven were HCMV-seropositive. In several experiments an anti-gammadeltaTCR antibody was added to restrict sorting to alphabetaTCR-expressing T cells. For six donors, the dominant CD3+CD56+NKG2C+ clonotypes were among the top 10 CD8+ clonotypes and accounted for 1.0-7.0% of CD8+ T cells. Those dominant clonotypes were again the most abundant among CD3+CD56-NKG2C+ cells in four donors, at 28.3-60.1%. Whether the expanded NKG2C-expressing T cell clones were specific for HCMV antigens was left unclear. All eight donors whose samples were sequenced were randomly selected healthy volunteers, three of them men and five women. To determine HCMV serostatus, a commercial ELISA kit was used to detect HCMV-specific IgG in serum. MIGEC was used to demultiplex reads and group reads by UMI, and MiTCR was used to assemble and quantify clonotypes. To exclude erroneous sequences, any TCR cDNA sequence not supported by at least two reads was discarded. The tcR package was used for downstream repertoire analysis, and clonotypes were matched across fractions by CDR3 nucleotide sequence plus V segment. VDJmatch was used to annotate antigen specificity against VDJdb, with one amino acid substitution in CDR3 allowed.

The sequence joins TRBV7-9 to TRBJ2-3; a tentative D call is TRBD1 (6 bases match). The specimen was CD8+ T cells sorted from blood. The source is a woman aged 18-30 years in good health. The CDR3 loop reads CASSRTVTDTQYF. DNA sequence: TGTGCCAGCAGCCGGACAGTTACAGATACGCAGTATTTT.